The entry that follows covers one T cell receptor beta chain sequence. The V end was cut by 5 bases, the J end by 2 bases, with 16 bases between. This CDR3 contains 15 residues. CDR1 and CDR2 (germline): SEHNR, FQNEAQ (reference sequence). This sample is drawn from a study of blood T cell repertoires in COVID-19. In the authors' methods: Amplification of reference gene primers was used by the study to estimate nucleated cell counts. Clones were read by immunoSEQ multiplex PCR, and TCRdb kept only the in-frame ones, dropping some. V and J calls and clone size follow that table, whereas D and trimming were derived from the DNA. This table has roughly 400,000 clones, approximately 90% appearing once. Individuals in the exposed group had encountered a COVID-19 case within 2 weeks preceding study entry.

This sequence joins TRBV7-9 and TRBJ2-7, with D perhaps TRBD2 (6 bases). This receptor was identified in a woman between 40 and 50 years old who had been exposed to COVID-19. The sequencing input was PBMCs or T cells enriched from blood (not recorded which). This CDR3 reads CASSLSGQSTYEQYF. The CDR3 DNA reads as TGTGCCAGCAGCCTGAGCGGGCAAAGCACCTACGAGCAGTACTTC. Combining the CDR3 with reference TRBV7-9 and TRBJ2-7 gives the whole variable domain DTGVSQNPRHKITKRGQNVTFRCDPISEHNRLYWYRQTLGQGPEFLTYFQNEAQLEKSRLLSDRFSAERPKGSFSTLEIQRTEQGDSAMYLCASSLSGQSTYEQYFGPGTRLTVT.